These 30 T cell receptor beta chains originate from one sample sequenced in a study of blood T cell repertoires in COVID-19 (dated by TCRdb to about 2020). Library prep was done by the immunoSEQ multiplex PCR assay. The clones in this table, taken by TCRdb from immuneACCESS, are in-frame only. Not every clone is retained; where verified, under half of the shortfall comes from an unresolved V gene, and the cause of the rest is unknown. Within this sample are about 90,000 clones, with around 85% of them counted one time only. Of the sample, 20% to 25% falls within the top ten clones. Sequenced input: peripheral blood. The receptors shown here come from a man aged 80 or over with active or convalescent COVID-19.

The chain recombines TRBV27 with TRBJ2-5; unclear D gene. The ends were cut back, 6 bases at V and 0 bases at J, with 11 bases in the middle. The CDR3 covers 14 residues. The germline V gene has CDR1 MNHEY and CDR2 SMNVEV (reference sequence). The CDR3 loop reads CASRSLSYQETQYF. For the CDR3, the DNA is TGTGCCAGCAGGTCCCTATCGTACCAAGAGACCCAGTACTTC.

This sequence joins TRBV12-3 or TRBV12-4 and TRBJ1-2; D uncertain. The V end was cut by 6 bases, the J end by 4 bases, with 6 bases between. CDR3 length: 11 residues. CDR3 sequence reads: CASSTGYGYTF. The DNA for the CDR3 is TGTGCCAGCAGCACCGGCTATGGCTACACCTTC.

This rearrangement joins TRBV12-3 or TRBV12-4 to TRBJ2-2; D gene uncertain. The CDR3 loop spans 13 amino acids. V gave up 7 bases and J gave up 6 bases, with 12 bases separating them. Written as DNA, the CDR3 is TGTGCCAGCAAAATTTCCCGGGCCGGGGAGCTGTTTTTT. This encodes CASKISRAGELFF.

The V and J genes are TRBV5-4 and TRBJ2-1; TRBD2 agrees at 9 bases. V was pared by 1 base and J by 5 bases, with 7 bases of the junction left unmatched. This CDR3 contains 16 residues. The germline V gene encodes CDR1 SGHNT and CDR2 YYREEE (reference sequence). CDR3 sequence: CASSLPSGGQDNEQFF. The CDR3 DNA reads TGTGCCAGCAGCTTGCCCAGCGGGGGGCAAGACAATGAGCAGTTCTTC.

V is TRBV9 and J is TRBJ1-6; the match to TRBD1 covers 8 bases. Germline CDR1 is SGDLS and CDR2 is YYNGEE. Unmatched junction bases numbered 6, after V lost 3 bases and J lost 10 bases. The CDR3 is 14 residues long. The CDR3 DNA reads TGTGCCAGCAGCGCAGGGGGCGTGGGATCACCCCTCCACTTT. It codes for CASSAGGVGSPLHF.

This clone appeared once. This chain uses TRBV6-1 with TRBJ2-7, with TRBD1 matching 7 bases. The V gene end was trimmed by 1 base and the J gene end by 7 bases; junction bases not matched to a gene: 16. The germline V gene has CDR1 MNHNS and CDR2 SASEGT. The CDR3 runs to 17 residues. CDR3 nucleotides: TGTGCCAGCAGTGAAGAAACTTACCGGGACAGCGGTCTTGAGCAGTACTTC. It translates to CASSEETYRDSGLEQYF.

This clone has a single count. The rearrangement links TRBV19 to TRBJ1-2; the D gene is possibly TRBD1 (6 bases). The ends were cut back, 7 bases at V and 7 bases at J, with 16 bases in the middle. Germline V CDR1 and CDR2: LNHDA, SQIVND (reference sequence). CDR3 length: 13 residues. The CDR3 region is CASTPRGAIGYTF. CDR3 DNA sequence: TGTGCCAGTACCCCACGGGGGGCAATTGGCTACACCTTC.

The V call is TRBV12-3 or TRBV12-4, the J call TRBJ2-7, with D unresolved. The V end was cut by 1 base, the J end by 0 bases, with 4 bases between. This CDR3 contains 13 residues. For the CDR3, the DNA is TGTGCCAGCAGTTTAGACGGCTCCTACGAGCAGTACTTC. Translated: CASSLDGSYEQYF.

The CDR3 bases are TGCGCCAGCAGCGGGACAGGGTACGAGCAGTACTTC. The encoded protein is CASSGTGYEQYF. This sequence joins TRBV5-1 and TRBJ2-7, with 9 bases identical to TRBD1. The CDR3 totals 12 residues. CDR1 and CDR2 from the germline V gene are SGHRS and YFSETQ. J was trimmed by 4 bases and V by 4 bases; bases with no gene match: 0.

This chain links TRBV3-1 (or the pseudogene TRBV3-2) with TRBJ1-6, with 7 bases that match TRBD1. CDR1 LGHDT and CDR2 YNNKEL come from the germline V gene (reference sequence). CDR3 length: 16 amino acids. Trimming cost V 1 base and J 11 bases; bases outside gene matches: 11. The CDR3 here is CASSQVPGQGGTPLHF. The CDR3 nucleotides are TGTGCCAGCAGCCAAGTTCCGGGGCAGGGGGGAACACCCCTCCACTTT.

The V call is TRBV11-2, the J call TRBJ1-3; possible D gene TRBD1, 6 bases. Germline V gene data show CDR1 as SGHAT and CDR2 as FQNNGV. This CDR3 region has 14 residues. V lost 6 bases to trimming and J lost 0 bases, with 9 bases between them. The CDR3 nucleotides read TGTGCCAGCAGTGTAGGGGGCTCTGGAAACACCATATATTTT. Its translation is CASSVGGSGNTIYF. Complete variable domain (other parts from reference TRBV11-2 and TRBJ1-3): EAGVAQSPRYKIIEKRQSVAFWCNPISGHATLYWYQQILGQGPKLLIQFQNNGVVDDSQLPKDRFSAERLKGVDSTLKIQPAKLEDSAVYLCASSVGGSGNTIYFGEGSWLTVV.

This rearrangement joins TRBV5-1 to TRBJ1-2, with 7 bases fitting TRBD1. Germline V gene sequence: CDR1 SGHRS, CDR2 YFSETQ. The CDR3 has 15 amino acids. V trimming: 4 bases; J trimming: 4 bases; junction bases outside the gene matches: 10. In DNA, the CDR3 is TGCGCCAGCAGCCAATCCGGACAGGCGTCCTATGGCTACACCTTC. Residues: CASSQSGQASYGYTF.

V usage is TRBV19 and J usage is TRBJ2-5, with 13 nucleotides matching TRBD2. Per germline, CDR1 LNHDA and CDR2 SQIVND (reference sequence). This CDR3 is built from 15 residues. Germline trimming cut 5 bases from V and 3 bases from J; bases unmatched to any gene: 3. The CDR3 reads CASSSGLAGKETQYF. The DNA of the CDR3 is TGTGCCAGTAGTTCGGGACTAGCGGGGAAAGAGACCCAGTACTTC.

The rearrangement uses TRBV11-2 and TRBJ2-1, with 11 bases that match TRBD2. CDR1 and CDR2 (germline): SGHAT, FQNNGV. CDR3 length: 17 residues. The V segment lost 4 bases and the J segment 3 bases; nucleotides outside the gene matches: 8. CDR3 in amino acids: CASSSPPGTSGYNEQFF. In nucleotides, the CDR3 is TGTGCCAGCAGCTCACCACCCGGGACTAGCGGCTACAATGAGCAGTTCTTC.

This clone occurred many times. The chain employs TRBV27 and TRBJ1-5; 7 positions match TRBD1. This CDR3 comprises 15 residues. Germline V gives CDR1 MNHEY, CDR2 SMNVEV (reference sequence). The J segment lost 5 bases and the V segment lost 5 bases, leaving 9 bases of the junction unmatched. DNA of the CDR3: TGTGCCAGCAGTCCCACCGGGGACAGTTATCAGCCCCAGCATTTT. Amino acids: CASSPTGDSYQPQHF.

V is TRBV5-1 and J is TRBJ2-7; TRBD1 matches at 7 bases. The CDR3 is made up of 14 amino acids. V dropped 0 bases and J dropped 1; count of bases not matched to a gene: 1. Germline loops: CDR1 SGHRS, CDR2 YFSETQ. CDR3 nucleotide sequence: TGCGCCAGCAGCTTGGTGGACAGGTCCTACGAGCAGTACTTC. Translation: CASSLVDRSYEQYF. The full variable domain, in which reference TRBV5-1 and TRBJ2-7 provide the parts outside the CDR3, is KAGVTQTPRYLIKTRGQQVTLSCSPISGHRSVSWYQQTPGQGLQFLFEYFSETQRNKGNFPGRFSGRQFSNSRSEMNVSTLELGDSALYLCASSLVDRSYEQYFGPGTRLTVT.

The chain recombines TRBV5-6 with TRBJ1-2; no definite D call. Trimming took 3 bases from V and 5 from J, leaving 8 bases between them. This CDR3 comprises 12 residues. Germline values: CDR1 SGHDT, CDR2 YYEEEE. CDR3 region: CASSSKPYGYTF. The CDR3 DNA reads as TGTGCCAGCAGCTCAAAGCCTTATGGCTACACCTTC. Using reference TRBV5-6 and TRBJ1-2 for the parts outside the CDR3, the full variable domain is DAGVTQSPTHLIKTRGQQVTLRCSPKSGHDTVSWYQQALGQGPQFIFQYYEEEERQRGNFPDRFSGHQFPNYSSELNVNALLLGDSALYLCASSSKPYGYTFGSGTRLTVV.

The V and J genes are TRBV7-9 and TRBJ1-2; 11 nucleotides agree with TRBD1. This CDR3 region has 15 residues. The V segment lost 3 bases and the J segment 7 bases; nucleotides outside the gene matches: 7. Germline CDR1 reads SEHNR; CDR2 reads FQNEAQ (reference sequence). The CDR3 sequence: CASSFWTGGEGGYTF. As DNA, the CDR3 is TGTGCCAGCAGCTTTTGGACAGGGGGCGAGGGTGGCTACACCTTC.

The J gene is TRBJ1-2, the V gene TRBV24-1; D is possibly TRBD1 (6 bases). The CDR3 has 14 amino acids. The germline V gene encodes CDR1 KGHDR and CDR2 SFDVKD. The germline V and J ends were trimmed by 3 bases and 4 bases, with 11 bases remaining between them. The CDR3 DNA reads as TGTGCCACCAGTGATCCCGGGACAACCTATGGCTACACCTTC. This codes for CATSDPGTTYGYTF.

V is TRBV29-1 and J is TRBJ2-7, with 8 bases fitting TRBD2. The CDR3 sequence is 13 residues long. Germline assignment: CDR1 SQVTM and CDR2 ANQGSEA. Unmatched junction bases numbered 8, after V lost 5 bases and J lost 5 bases. CDR3 nucleotides: TGCAGCGTTTCCCGGGGGGGTGGTGACGAGCAGTACTTC. It is translated as CSVSRGGGDEQYF.

CDR3 residues: CASSFDTRVTEAFF. As DNA, the CDR3 is TGTGCCAGCAGCTTCGACACGAGAGTCACTGAAGCTTTCTTT. The rearrangement joins TRBV7-8 to TRBJ1-1; D gene uncertain. Germline V gives CDR1 SGHVS, CDR2 FQNEAQ. The CDR3 length is 14 residues. V gave up 3 bases and J gave up 4 bases, with 12 bases separating them.

V is TRBV5-4 and J is TRBJ1-4; D is uncertain. This CDR3 region has 13 residues. The V end lost 4 bases, the J end lost 9 bases, and 13 bases lay between the germline ends. The germline gives CDR1 SGHNT, CDR2 YYREEE (reference sequence). This chain's CDR3 is CASSTTPQQKLFF. CDR3 coding DNA: TGTGCCAGCAGCACCACACCACAGCAAAAACTGTTTTTT.

The table lists this clone with a few counts. The chain uses TRBV9 and TRBJ2-6; D is perhaps TRBD2 (5 bases). V dropped 0 bases and J dropped 0 bases, with 16 bases sitting between them. Germline CDR1 and CDR2: SGDLS and YYNGEE. The CDR3 covers 19 residues. CDR3 region: CASSVGRARDLSGANVLTF. Here the CDR3 DNA reads TGTGCCAGCAGCGTAGGGCGGGCCCGGGATCTCTCTGGGGCCAACGTCCTGACTTTC.

The V gene is TRBV30, the J gene TRBJ1-5; the match to TRBD1 covers 10 bases. This CDR3 is 16 amino acids long. The germline CDR1 and CDR2 sequences are GTSNPN and SVGIG (reference sequence). Trimming removed 3 bases from V and 5 bases from J; junction bases left unmatched: 10. The CDR3 reads CAWRRAPGTGDQPQHF. CDR3 nucleotides: TGTGCCTGGAGGCGTGCCCCAGGGACAGGGGATCAGCCCCAGCATTTT.

There are a few counts of this clone. The chain employs TRBV6-5 and TRBJ1-5, with a weak D call TRBD1 (6 bases). Trimming took off 5 bases at V and 6 bases at J, with 11 bases between the two ends. In germline, CDR1 is MNHEY, CDR2 SVGAGI. The CDR3 extends over 13 amino acids. The CDR3 here is CASSPQGTQPQHF. The DNA of the CDR3 is TGTGCCAGCAGTCCCCAGGGGACTCAGCCCCAGCATTTT.

This rearrangement joins TRBV11-2 to TRBJ2-2; TRBD1 matches 7 bases. The CDR3 extends over 15 amino acids. V lost 6 bases, J lost 2 bases, and 6 bases stayed unmatched. CDR1 is SGHAT, CDR2 FQNNGV, per germline. CDR3 residues: CASRYRDSNTGELFF. CDR3 bases: TGTGCCAGCAGATACCGGGACAGCAACACCGGGGAGCTGTTTTTT.

The V gene is TRBV6-5, the J gene TRBJ2-3, with TRBD2 identical over 7 bases. The CDR3 runs to 14 residues. Trimming removed 6 bases from V and 0 bases from J; junction bases left unmatched: 3. Germline values: CDR1 MNHEY, CDR2 SVGAGI. The CDR3 bases are TGTGCCAGCAGAGTTAGCGGGAGCACAGATACGCAGTATTTT. Its translation is CASRVSGSTDTQYF.

The V gene is TRBV7-2, the J gene TRBJ2-3; a weak D match, TRBD1 (5 bases). The V and J ends lost 1 base and 1 base respectively, with 12 bases between them. Germline V gene sequence: CDR1 SGHTA, CDR2 FQGNSA. The CDR3 covers 16 residues. This CDR3 reads CASSLVAGLRTDTQYF. The CDR3 DNA sequence: TGTGCCAGCAGCTTAGTGGCAGGGTTACGCACAGATACGCAGTATTTT.

The J gene is TRBJ2-7, the V gene TRBV6-6; TRBD2 agrees at 7 bases. Trimming cost V 2 bases and J 5 bases; bases outside gene matches: 9. This CDR3 contains 15 residues. From germline, CDR1 is MNHNY and CDR2 SVGAGI (reference sequence). The CDR3 sequence: CASSYPGLDPDEQYF. The CDR3 nucleotides are TGTGCCAGCAGTTACCCCGGACTAGATCCTGACGAGCAGTACTTC.

This clone was detected only once. The rearrangement uses TRBV3-1 (or the pseudogene TRBV3-2) and TRBJ2-7; tentatively, D is TRBD2 (5 bases). V shed 0 bases and J shed 7 bases, with 10 bases lying between them. Germline V gene data show CDR1 as LGHDT and CDR2 as YNNKEL (reference sequence). The CDR3 runs to 13 residues. The CDR3 DNA reads as TGTGCCAGCAGCCAAGATTCGTGGAGGGAGCAGTACTTC. Translation gives CASSQDSWREQYF.